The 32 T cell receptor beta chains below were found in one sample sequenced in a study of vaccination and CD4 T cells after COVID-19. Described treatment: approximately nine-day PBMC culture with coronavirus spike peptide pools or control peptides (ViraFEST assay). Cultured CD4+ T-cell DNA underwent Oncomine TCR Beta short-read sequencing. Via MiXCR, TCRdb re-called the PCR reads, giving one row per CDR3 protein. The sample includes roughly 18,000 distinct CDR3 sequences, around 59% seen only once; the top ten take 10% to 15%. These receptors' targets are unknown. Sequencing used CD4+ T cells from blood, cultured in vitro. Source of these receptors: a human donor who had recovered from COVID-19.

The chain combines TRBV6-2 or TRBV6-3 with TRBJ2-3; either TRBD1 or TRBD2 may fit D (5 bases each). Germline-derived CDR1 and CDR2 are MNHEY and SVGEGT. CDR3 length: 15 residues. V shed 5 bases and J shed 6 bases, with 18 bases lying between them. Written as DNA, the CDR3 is TGTGCCAGCAGTCGACTCATACGAGGGGACGATACGCAGTATTTT. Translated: CASSRLIRGDDTQYF.

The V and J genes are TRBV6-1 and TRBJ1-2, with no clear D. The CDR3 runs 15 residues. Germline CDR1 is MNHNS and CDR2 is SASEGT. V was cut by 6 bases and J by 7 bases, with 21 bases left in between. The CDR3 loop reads CASSRPSTTHGGYTF. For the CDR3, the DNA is TGTGCCAGCAGCCGACCGTCGACGACCCACGGTGGCTACACCTTC.

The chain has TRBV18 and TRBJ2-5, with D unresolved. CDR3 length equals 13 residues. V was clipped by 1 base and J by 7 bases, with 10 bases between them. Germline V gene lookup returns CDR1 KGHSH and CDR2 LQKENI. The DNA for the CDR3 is TGTGCCAGCTCACCACTGGAAATAGGGACCCAGTACTTC. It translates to CASSPLEIGTQYF.

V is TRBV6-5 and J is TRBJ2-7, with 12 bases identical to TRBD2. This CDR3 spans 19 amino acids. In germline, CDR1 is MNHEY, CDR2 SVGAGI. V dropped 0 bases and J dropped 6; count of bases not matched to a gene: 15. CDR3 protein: CASSYSSGTSGRDRAEQYF. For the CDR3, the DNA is TGTGCCAGCAGTTACTCCTCCGGGACTAGCGGGCGTGATCGGGCCGAGCAGTACTTC.

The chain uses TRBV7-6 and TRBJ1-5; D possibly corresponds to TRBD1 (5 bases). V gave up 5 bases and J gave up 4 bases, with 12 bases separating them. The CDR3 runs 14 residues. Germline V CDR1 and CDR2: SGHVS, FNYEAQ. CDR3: CASSQGGGNQPQHF. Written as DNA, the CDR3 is TGTGCCAGCAGCCAGGGAGGCGGGAATCAGCCCCAGCATTTT.

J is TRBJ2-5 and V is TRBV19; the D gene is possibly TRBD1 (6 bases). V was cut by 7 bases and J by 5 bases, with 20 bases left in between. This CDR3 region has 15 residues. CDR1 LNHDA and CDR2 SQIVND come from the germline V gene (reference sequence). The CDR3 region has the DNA TGTGCCAGTAAAGGACAGCCACTATTCGGGGAGACCCAGTACTTC. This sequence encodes CASKGQPLFGETQYF.

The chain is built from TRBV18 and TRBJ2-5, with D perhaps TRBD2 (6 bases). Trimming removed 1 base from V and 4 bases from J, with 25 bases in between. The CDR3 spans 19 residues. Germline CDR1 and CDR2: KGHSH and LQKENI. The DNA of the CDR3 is TGTGCCAGCTCACCACGGCCGAGCGGGCGCCCGGGTGGTGGAGAGACCCAGTACTTC. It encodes CASSPRPSGRPGGGETQYF.

In nucleotides, the CDR3 is TGCAGCGTTGAAGACAGGGAAGGTCAGCCCCAGCATTTT. It specifies CSVEDREGQPQHF. The rearrangement joins TRBV29-1 to TRBJ1-5; perhaps TRBD1 as D (5 bases). Germline V gives CDR1 SQVTM, CDR2 ANQGSEA. V was cut by 0 bases and J by 6 bases, with 9 bases left in between. This CDR3 contains 13 residues.

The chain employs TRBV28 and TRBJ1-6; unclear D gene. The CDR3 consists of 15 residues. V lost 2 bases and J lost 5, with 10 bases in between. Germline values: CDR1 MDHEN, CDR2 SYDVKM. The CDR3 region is CASSLGSTDNSPLHF. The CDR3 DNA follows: TGTGCCAGCAGTTTAGGGTCAACGGATAATTCACCCCTCCACTTT.

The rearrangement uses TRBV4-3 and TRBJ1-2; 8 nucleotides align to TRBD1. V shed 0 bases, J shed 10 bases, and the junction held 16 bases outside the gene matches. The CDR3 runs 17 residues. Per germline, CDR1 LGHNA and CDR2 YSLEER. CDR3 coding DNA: TGCGCCAGCAGCCAAGATCTCTCGTCCTGGACAGGGCCGATCTACACCTTC. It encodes CASSQDLSSWTGPIYTF.

CDR3 in amino acids: CASSKERGTYEQYF. The CDR3 nucleotides are TGTGCCAGCAGCAAAGAGCGGGGAACCTACGAGCAGTACTTC. The chain links TRBV21-1 to TRBJ2-7; the table calls TRBD2, which could not be checked here. TRBV21-1 is tagged as a pseudogene. The CDR3 loop spans 14 amino acids.

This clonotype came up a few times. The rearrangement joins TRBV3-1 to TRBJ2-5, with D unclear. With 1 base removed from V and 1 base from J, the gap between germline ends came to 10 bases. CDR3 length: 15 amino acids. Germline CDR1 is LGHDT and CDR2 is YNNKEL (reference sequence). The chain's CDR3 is CASSQVQPTQETQYF. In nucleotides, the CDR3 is TGTGCCAGCAGCCAAGTCCAGCCTACCCAAGAGACCCAGTACTTC.

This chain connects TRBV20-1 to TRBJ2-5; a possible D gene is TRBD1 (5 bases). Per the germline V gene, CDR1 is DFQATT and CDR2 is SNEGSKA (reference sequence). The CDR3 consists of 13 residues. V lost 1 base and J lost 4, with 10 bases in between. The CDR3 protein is CSARGGDPETQYF. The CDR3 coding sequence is TGCAGTGCTAGAGGGGGCGATCCAGAGACCCAGTACTTC.

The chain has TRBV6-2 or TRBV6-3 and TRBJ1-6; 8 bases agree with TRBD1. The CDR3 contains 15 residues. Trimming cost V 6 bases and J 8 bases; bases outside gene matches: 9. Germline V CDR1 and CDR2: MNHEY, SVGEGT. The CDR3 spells CASSLSGGEYSPLHF. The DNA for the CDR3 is TGTGCCAGCAGCTTATCAGGGGGCGAGTATTCACCCCTCCACTTT.

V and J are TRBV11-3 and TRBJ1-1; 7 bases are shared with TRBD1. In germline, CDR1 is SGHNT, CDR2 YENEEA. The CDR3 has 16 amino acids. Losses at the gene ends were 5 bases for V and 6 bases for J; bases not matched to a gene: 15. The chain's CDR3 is CASSRDRVQLGPEAFF. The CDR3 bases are TGTGCCAGCAGCAGAGACAGGGTCCAACTTGGTCCTGAAGCTTTCTTT.

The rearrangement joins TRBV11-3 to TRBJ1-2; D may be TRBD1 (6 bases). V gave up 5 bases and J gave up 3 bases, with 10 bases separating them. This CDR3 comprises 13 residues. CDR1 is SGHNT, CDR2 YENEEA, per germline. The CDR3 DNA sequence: TGTGCCAGCAGCCGGGGGGGCGACTATGGCTACACCTTC. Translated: CASSRGGDYGYTF.

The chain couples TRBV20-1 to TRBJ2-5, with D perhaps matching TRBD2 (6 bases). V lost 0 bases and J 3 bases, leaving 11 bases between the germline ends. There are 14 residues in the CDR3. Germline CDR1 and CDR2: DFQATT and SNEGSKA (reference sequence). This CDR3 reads CSARDRLGKETQYF. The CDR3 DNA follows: TGCAGTGCTAGAGACCGACTAGGGAAAGAGACCCAGTACTTC.

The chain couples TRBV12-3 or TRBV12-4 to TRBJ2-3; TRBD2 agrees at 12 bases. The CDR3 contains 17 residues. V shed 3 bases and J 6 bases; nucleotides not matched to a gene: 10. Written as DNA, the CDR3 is TGTGCCAGCAGTTTTGGCGCATCGGGGACTAGCGGGGATACGCAGTATTTT. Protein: CASSFGASGTSGDTQYF.

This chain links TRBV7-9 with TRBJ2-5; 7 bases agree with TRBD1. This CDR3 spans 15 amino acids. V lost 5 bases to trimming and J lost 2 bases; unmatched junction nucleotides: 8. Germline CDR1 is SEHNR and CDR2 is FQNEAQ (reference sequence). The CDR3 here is CASSLHLTGQETQYF. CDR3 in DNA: TGTGCCAGCAGCCTACATCTGACAGGGCAAGAGACCCAGTACTTC.

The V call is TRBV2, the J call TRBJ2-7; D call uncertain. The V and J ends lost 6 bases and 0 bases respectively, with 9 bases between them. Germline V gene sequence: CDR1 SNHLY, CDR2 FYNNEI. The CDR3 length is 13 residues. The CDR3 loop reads CASRGQNSYEQYF. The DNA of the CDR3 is TGTGCCAGCAGAGGCCAAAACTCCTACGAGCAGTACTTC. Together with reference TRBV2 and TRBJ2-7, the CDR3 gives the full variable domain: EPEVTQTPSHQVTQMGQEVILRCVPISNHLYFYWYRQILGQKVEFLVSFYNNEISEKSEIFDDQFSVERPDGSNFTLKIRSTKLEDSAMYFCASRGQNSYEQYFGPGTRLTVT.

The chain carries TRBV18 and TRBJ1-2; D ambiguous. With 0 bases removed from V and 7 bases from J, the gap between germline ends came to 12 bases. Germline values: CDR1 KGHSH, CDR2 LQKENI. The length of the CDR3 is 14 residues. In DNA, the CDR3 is TGTGCCAGCTCACCACCTGGAGACATCCTTGGCTACACCTTC. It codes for CASSPPGDILGYTF.

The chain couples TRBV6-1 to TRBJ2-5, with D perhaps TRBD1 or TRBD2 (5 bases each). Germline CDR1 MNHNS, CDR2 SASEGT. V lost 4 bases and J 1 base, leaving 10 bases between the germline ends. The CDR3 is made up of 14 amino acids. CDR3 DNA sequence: TGTGCCAGCAGTGTCCGGGACGGCCAAGAGACCCAGTACTTC. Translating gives CASSVRDGQETQYF.

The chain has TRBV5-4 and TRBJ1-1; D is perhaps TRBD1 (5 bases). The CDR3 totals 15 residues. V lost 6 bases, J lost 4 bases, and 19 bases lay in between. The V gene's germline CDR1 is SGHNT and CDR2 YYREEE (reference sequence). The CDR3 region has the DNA TGTGCCAGCACGAAAGGGGCGGCAATAGGCACTGAAGCTTTCTTT. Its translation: CASTKGAAIGTEAFF.

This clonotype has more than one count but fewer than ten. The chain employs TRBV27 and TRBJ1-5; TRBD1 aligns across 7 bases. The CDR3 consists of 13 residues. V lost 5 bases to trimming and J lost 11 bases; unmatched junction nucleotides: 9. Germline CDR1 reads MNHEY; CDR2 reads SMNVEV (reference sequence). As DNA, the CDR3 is TGTGCCAGCAGTCTCGGGACAGCCGGTTCCCAGCATTTT. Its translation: CASSLGTAGSQHF.

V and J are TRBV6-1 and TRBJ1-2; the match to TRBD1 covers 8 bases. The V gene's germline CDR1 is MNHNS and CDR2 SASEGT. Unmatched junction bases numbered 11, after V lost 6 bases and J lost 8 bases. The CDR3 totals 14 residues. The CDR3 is CASRRGQGSWGYTF. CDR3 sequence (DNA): TGTGCCAGCAGGCGCGGACAGGGCTCTTGGGGCTACACCTTC.

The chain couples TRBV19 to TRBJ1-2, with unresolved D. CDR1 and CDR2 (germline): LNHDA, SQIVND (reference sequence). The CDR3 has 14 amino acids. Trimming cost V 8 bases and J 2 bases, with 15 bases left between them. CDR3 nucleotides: TGTGCCAGTGCCGCGGGCAGGACGAACTATGGCTACACCTTC. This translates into CASAAGRTNYGYTF.

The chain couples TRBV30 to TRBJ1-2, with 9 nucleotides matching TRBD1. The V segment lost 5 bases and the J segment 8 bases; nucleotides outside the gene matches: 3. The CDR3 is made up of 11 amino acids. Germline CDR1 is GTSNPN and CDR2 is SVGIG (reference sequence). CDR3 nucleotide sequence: TGTGCCTGGGGGACAGGGCCCGGCTACACCTTC. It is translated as CAWGTGPGYTF.

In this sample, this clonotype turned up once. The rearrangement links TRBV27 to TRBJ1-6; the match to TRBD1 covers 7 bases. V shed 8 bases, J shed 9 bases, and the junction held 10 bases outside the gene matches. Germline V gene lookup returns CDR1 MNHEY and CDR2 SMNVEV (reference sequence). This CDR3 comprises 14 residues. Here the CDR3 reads CASRSRGESSPLHF. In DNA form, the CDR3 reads TGTGCCAGCCGCTCCAGGGGGGAGAGTTCACCCCTCCACTTT.

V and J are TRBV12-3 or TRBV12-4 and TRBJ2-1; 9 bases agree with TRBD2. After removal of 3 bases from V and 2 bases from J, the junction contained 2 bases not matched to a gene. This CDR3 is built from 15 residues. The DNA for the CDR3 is TGTGCCAGCAGTTTCGGCGGGGGGGCCTACAATGAGCAGTTCTTC. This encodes CASSFGGGAYNEQFF.

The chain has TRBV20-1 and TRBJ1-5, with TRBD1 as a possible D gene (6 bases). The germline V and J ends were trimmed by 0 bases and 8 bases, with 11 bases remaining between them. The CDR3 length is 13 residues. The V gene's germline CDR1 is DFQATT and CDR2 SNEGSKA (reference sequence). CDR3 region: CSAREGGQKPQHF. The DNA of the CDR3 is TGCAGTGCTAGAGAAGGGGGGCAAAAGCCCCAGCATTTT.

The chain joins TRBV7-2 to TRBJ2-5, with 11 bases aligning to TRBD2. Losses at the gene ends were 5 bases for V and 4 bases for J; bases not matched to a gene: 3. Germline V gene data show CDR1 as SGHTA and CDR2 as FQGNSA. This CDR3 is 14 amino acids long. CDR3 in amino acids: CASSHGLAGETQYF. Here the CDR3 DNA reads TGTGCCAGCAGCCATGGACTAGCGGGAGAGACCCAGTACTTC.

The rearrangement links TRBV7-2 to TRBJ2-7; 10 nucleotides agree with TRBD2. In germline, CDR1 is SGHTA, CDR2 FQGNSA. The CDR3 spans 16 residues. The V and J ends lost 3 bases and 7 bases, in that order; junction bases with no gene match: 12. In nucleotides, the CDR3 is TGTGCCAGCAGCTTCCACGATCTAGCGGGGGCGGAGGAGCAGTACTTC. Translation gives CASSFHDLAGAEEQYF.